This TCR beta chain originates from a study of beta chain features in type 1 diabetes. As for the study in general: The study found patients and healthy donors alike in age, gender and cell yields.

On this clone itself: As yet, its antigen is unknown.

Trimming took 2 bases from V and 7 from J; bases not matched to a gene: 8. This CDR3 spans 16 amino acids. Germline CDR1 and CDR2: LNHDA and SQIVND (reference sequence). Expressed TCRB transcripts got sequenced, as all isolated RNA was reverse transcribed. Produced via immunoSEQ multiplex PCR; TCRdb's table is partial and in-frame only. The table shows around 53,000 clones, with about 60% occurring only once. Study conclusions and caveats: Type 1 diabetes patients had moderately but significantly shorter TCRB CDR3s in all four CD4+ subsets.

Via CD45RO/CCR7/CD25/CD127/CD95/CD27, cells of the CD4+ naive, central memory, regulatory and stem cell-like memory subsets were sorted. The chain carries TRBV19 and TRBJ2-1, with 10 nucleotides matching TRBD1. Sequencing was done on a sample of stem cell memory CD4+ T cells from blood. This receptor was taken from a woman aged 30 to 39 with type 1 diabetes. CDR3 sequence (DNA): TGTGCCAGTAGTATAAGCGACAGGGGGCGAACGAATGAGCAGTTCTTC. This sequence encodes CASSISDRGRTNEQFF.